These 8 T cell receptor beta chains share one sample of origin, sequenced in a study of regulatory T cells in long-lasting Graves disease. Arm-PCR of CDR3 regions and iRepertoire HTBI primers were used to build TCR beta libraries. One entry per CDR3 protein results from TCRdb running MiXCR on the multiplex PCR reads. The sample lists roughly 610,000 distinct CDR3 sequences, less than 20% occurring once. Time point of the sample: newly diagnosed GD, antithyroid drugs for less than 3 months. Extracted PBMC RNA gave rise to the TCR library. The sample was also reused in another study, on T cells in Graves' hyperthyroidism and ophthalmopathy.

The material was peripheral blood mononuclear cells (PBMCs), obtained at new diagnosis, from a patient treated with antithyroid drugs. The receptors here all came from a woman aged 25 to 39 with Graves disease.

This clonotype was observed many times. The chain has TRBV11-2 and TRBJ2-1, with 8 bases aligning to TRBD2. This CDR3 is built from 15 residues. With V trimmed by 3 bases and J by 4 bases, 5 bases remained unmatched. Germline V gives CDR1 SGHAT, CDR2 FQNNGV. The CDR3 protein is CASSFTSGRYNEQFF. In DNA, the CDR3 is TGTGCCAGCAGCTTTACTAGCGGAAGATACAATGAGCAGTTCTTC.

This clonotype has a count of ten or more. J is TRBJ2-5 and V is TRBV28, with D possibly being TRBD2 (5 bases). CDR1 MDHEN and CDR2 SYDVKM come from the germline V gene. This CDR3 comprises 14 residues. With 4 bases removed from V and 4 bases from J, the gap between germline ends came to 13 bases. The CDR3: CASSSVRAGETQYF. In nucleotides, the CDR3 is TGTGCCAGCAGTTCAGTCCGGGCGGGAGAGACCCAGTACTTC.

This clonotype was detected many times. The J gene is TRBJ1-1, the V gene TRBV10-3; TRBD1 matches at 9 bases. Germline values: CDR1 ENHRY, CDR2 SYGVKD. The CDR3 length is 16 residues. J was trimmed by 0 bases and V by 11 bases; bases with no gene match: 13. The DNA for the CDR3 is TGTGCCGTCTCCTCGGGACAGGGTGAGATGAACACTGAAGCTTTCTTT. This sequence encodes CAVSSGQGEMNTEAFF.

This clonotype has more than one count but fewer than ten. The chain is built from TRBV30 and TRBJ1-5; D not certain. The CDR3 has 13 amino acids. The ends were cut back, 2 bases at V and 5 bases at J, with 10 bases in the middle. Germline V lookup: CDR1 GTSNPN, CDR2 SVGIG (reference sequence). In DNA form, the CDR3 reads TGTGCCTGGAGTCGAGCCGAAGATCAGCCCCAGCATTTT. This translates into CAWSRAEDQPQHF.

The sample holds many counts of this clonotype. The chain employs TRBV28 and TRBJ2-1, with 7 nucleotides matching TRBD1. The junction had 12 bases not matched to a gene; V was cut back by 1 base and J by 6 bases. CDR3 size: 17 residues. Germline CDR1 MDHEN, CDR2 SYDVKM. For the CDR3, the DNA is TGTGCCAGCAGTTTATCCTCACCCCTAACAGGGGCCAATGAGCAGTTCTTC. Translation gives CASSLSSPLTGANEQFF.

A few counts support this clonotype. The CDR3 bases are TGTGCCAGCTCACCACCTGGAGCGGGGGACTACAATGAGCAGTTCTTC. Amino acid sequence: CASSPPGAGDYNEQFF. The J gene is TRBJ2-1, the V gene TRBV18, with 8 nucleotides matching TRBD2. This CDR3 has 16 residues. The trim removed 0 bases at V and 3 bases at J, leaving 4 bases unmatched. Germline values: CDR1 KGHSH, CDR2 LQKENI.

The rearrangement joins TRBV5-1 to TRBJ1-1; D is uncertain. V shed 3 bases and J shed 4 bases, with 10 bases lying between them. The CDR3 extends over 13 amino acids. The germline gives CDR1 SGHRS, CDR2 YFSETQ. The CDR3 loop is CASSSSVGTEAFF. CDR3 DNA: TGCGCCAGCAGCTCATCAGTGGGCACTGAAGCTTTCTTT.

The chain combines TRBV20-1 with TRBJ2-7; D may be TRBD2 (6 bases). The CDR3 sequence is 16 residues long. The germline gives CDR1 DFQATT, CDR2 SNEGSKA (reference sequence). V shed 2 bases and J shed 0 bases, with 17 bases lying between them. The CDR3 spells CSARLSLALNSYEQYF. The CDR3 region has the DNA TGCAGTGCTAGACTCTCCCTAGCGTTAAACTCCTACGAGCAGTACTTC.